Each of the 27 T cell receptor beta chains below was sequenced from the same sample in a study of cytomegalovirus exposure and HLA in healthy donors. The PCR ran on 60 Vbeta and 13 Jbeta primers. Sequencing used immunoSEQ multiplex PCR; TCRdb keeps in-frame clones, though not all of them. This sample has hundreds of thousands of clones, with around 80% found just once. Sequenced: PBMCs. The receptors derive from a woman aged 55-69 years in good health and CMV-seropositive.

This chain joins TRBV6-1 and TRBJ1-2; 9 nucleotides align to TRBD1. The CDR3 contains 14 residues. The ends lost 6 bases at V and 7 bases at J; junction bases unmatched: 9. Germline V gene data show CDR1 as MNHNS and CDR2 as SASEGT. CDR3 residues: CASRPGQGTGGYTF. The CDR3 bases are TGTGCCAGCAGGCCGGGACAGGGAACCGGTGGCTACACCTTC.

The DNA of the CDR3 is TGTGCCAGCAGCCCGGGACAGGGGAGCGAAAAACTGTTTTTT. Translated, it gives CASSPGQGSEKLFF. The chain links TRBV7-9 to TRBJ1-4, with 10 bases aligning to TRBD1. The CDR3 spans 14 residues. V shed 5 bases and J 8 bases; nucleotides not matched to a gene: 5. The V gene's germline CDR1 is SEHNR and CDR2 FQNEAQ (reference sequence).

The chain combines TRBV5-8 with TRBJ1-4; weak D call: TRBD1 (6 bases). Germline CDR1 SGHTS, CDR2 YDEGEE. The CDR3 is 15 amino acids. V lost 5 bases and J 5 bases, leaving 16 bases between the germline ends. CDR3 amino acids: CASRYGQFANEKLFF. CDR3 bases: TGTGCCAGCAGATATGGACAGTTTGCGAATGAAAAACTGTTTTTT.

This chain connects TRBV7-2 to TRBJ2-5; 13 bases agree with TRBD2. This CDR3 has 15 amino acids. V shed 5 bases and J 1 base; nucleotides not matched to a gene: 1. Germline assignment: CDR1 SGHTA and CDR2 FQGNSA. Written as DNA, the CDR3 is TGTGCCAGCAGCACTAGCGGGGGGGTCCAAGAGACCCAGTACTTC. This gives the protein CASSTSGGVQETQYF.

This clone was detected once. The CDR3 DNA sequence: TGTGCCAGCAGCAAGCACAGGGGGCCTGAAAACACCATATATTTT. Translation: CASSKHRGPENTIYF. V and J are TRBV11-2 and TRBJ1-3; 9 positions agree with TRBD1. There are 15 residues in the CDR3. The germline V gene encodes CDR1 SGHAT and CDR2 FQNNGV. J gave up 6 bases and V 5 bases, and 8 bases lay outside the gene matches.

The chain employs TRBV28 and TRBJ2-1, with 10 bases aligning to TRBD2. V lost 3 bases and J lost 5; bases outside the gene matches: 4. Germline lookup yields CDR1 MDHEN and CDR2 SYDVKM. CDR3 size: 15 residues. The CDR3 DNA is TGTGCCAGCAGTTTCTGGCTAGCGGGGGACAATGAGCAGTTCTTC. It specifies CASSFWLAGDNEQFF.

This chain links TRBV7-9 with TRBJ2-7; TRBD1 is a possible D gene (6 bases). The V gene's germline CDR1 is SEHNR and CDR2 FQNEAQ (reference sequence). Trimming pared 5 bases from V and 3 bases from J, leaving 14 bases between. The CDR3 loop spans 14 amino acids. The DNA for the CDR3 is TGTGCCAGCAGCCTGGGGGACATACTCTACGAGCAGTACTTC. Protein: CASSLGDILYEQYF. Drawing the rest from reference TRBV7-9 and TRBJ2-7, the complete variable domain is DTGVSQNPRHKITKRGQNVTFRCDPISEHNRLYWYRQTLGQGPEFLTYFQNEAQLEKSRLLSDRFSAERPKGSFSTLEIQRTEQGDSAMYLCASSLGDILYEQYFGPGTRLTVT.

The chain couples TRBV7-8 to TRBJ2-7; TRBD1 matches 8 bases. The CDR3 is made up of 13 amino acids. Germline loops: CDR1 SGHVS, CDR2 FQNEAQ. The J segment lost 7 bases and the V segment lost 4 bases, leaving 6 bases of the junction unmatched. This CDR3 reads CASSSRTGHEQYF. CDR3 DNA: TGTGCCAGCAGCTCCCGGACAGGGCATGAGCAGTACTTC.

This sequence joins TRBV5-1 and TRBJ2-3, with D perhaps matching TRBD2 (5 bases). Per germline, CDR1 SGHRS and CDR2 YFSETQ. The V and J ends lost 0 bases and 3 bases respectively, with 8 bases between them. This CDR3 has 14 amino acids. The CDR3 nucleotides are TGCGCCAGCAGCTTGGGAGAGGGTACAGATACGCAGTATTTT. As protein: CASSLGEGTDTQYF. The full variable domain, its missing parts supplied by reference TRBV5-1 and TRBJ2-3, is KAGVTQTPRYLIKTRGQQVTLSCSPISGHRSVSWYQQTPGQGLQFLFEYFSETQRNKGNFPGRFSGRQFSNSRSEMNVSTLELGDSALYLCASSLGEGTDTQYFGPGTRLTVL.

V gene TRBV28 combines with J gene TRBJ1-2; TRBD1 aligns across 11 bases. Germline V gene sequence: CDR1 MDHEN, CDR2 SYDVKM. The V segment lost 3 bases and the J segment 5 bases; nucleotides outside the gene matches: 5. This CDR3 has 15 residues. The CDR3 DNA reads TGTGCCAGCAGTTTTACAGGGACAGGGGGGTATGGCTACACCTTC. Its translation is CASSFTGTGGYGYTF.

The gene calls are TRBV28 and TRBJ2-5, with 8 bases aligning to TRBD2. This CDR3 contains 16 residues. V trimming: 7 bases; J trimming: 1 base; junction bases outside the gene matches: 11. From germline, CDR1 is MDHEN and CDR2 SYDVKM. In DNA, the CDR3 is TGTGCCAGCACCGTTGTAGCGGGGACCTCCCAAGAGACCCAGTACTTC. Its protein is CASTVVAGTSQETQYF. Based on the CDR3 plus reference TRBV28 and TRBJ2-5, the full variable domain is DVKVTQSSRYLVKRTGEKVFLECVQDMDHENMFWYRQDPGLGLRLIYFSYDVKMKEKGDIPEGYSVSREKKERFSLILESASTNQTSMYLCASTVVAGTSQETQYFGPGTRLLVL.

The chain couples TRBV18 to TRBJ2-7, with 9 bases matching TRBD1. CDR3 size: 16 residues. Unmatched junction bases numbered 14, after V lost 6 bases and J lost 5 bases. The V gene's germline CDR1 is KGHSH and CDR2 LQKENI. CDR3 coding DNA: TGTGCCAGCTCCCCGGCTTCACCGGGACAGGGCGACGAGCAGTACTTC. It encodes CASSPASPGQGDEQYF.

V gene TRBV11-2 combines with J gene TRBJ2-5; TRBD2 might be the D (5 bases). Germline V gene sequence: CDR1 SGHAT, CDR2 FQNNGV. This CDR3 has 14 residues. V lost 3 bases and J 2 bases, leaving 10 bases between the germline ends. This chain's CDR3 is CASSLGTSQETQYF. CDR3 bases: TGTGCCAGCAGCTTGGGTACTAGTCAAGAGACCCAGTACTTC. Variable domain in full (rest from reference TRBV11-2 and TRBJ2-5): EAGVAQSPRYKIIEKRQSVAFWCNPISGHATLYWYQQILGQGPKLLIQFQNNGVVDDSQLPKDRFSAERLKGVDSTLKIQPAKLEDSAVYLCASSLGTSQETQYFGPGTRLLVL.

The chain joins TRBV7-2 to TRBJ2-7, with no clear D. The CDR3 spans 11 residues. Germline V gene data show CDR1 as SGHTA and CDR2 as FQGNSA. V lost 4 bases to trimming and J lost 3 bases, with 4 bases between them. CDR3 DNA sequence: TGTGCCAGCAGCTCCTACTACGAGCAGTACTTC. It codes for CASSSYYEQYF.

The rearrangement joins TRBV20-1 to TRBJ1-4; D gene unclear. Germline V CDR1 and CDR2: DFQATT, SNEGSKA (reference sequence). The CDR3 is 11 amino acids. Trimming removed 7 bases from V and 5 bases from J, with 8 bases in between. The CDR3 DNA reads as TGCAGTGTACAGATAAATGAAAAACTGTTTTTT. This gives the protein CSVQINEKLFF.

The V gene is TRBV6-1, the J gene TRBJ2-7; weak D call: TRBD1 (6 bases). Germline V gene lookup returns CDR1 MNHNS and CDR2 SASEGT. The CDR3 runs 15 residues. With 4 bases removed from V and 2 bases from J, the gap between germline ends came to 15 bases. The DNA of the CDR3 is TGTGCCAGCAGTGTCAAGACAGGTTCTACCTACGAGCAGTACTTC. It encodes CASSVKTGSTYEQYF.

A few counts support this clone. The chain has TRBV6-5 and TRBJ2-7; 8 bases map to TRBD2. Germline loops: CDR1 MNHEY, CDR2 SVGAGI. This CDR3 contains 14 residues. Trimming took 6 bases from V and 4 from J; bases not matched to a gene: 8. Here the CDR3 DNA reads TGTGCCAGCAGATCGAGCGGGAGTGGATACGAGCAGTACTTC. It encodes CASRSSGSGYEQYF.

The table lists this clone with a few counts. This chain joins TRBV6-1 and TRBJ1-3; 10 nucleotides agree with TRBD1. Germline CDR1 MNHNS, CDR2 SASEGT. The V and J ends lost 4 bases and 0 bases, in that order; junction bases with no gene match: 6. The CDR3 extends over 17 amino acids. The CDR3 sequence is CASSVGTGVGSGNTIYF. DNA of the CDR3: TGTGCCAGCAGTGTCGGGACAGGGGTTGGCTCTGGAAACACCATATATTTT.

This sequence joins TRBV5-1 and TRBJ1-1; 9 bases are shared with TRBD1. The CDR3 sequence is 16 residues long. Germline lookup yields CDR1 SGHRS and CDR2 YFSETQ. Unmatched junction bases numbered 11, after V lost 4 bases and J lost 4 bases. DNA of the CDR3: TGCGCCAGCAGCGCTCCGGGACAGGGAGGAGGCACTGAAGCTTTCTTT. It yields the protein CASSAPGQGGGTEAFF.

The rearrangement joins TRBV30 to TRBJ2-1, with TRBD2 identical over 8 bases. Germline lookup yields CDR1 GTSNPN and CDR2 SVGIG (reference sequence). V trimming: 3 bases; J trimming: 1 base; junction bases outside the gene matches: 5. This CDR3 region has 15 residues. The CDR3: CAWRGTGGSYNEQFF. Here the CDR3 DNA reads TGTGCCTGGAGGGGCACGGGGGGGTCCTACAATGAGCAGTTCTTC.

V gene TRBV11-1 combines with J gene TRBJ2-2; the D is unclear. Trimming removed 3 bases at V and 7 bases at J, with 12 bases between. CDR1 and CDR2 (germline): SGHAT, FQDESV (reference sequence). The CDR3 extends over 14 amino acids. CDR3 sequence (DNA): TGTGCCAGCAGCTTCGAGCTTCGTTTCGGGGAGCTGTTTTTT. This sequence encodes CASSFELRFGELFF.

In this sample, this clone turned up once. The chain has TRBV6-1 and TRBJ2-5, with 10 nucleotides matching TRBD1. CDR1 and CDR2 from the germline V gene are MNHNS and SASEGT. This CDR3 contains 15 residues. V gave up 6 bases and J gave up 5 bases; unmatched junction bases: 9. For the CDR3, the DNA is TGTGCCAGCAGGACTAGACAGGGGGCAGGGGAGACCCAGTACTTC. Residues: CASRTRQGAGETQYF.

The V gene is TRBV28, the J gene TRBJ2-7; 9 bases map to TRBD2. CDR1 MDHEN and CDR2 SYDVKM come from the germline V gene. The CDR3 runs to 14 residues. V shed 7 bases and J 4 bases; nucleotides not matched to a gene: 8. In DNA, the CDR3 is TGTGCCAGCACCGTTAGCGGGAGTATTTACGAGCAGTACTTC. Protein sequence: CASTVSGSIYEQYF.

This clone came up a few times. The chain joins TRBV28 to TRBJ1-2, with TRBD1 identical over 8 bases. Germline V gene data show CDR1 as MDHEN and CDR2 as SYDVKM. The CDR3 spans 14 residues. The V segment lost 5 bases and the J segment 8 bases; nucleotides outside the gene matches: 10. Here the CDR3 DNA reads TGTGCCAGCAGTACGTCCAGGGGGCCTCGGGGCTACACCTTC. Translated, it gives CASSTSRGPRGYTF.

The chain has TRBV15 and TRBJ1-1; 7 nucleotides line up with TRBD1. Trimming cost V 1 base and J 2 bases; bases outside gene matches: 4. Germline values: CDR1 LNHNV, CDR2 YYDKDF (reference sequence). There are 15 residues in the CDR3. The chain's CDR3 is CATSRARTGNTEAFF. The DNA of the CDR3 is TGTGCCACCAGCAGAGCCAGGACAGGTAACACTGAAGCTTTCTTT.

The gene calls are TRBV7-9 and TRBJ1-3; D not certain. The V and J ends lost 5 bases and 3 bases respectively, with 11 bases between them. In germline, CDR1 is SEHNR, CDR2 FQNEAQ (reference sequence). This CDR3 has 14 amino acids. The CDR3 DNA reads TGTGCCAGCAGCAATTCCCCGGGTGGAAACACCATATATTTT. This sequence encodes CASSNSPGGNTIYF.

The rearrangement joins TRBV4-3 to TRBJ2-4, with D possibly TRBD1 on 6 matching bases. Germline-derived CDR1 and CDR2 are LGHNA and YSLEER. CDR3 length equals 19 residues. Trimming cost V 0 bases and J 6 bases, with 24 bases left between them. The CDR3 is CASSQDPPNRRQASNIQYF. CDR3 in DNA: TGCGCCAGCAGCCAAGATCCGCCGAACCGCCGACAGGCCTCAAACATTCAGTACTTC.